A single sample gave rise to the 13 T cell receptor beta chains below, sequenced in a study of cytomegalovirus exposure and HLA in healthy donors. Primers for the PCR totalled 60 Vbeta and 13 Jbeta. Measured with immunoSEQ multiplex PCR; TCRdb has only the in-frame clones, and not every one. The sample includes about 130,000 clones, around 80% of them seen just once. The sequenced sample was PBMCs. The receptors were sampled from a human donor in good health.

This rearrangement joins TRBV7-6 to TRBJ1-2; D is perhaps TRBD1 (5 bases). Germline values: CDR1 SGHVS, CDR2 FNYEAQ. With 5 bases removed from V and 10 bases from J, the gap between germline ends came to 11 bases. The CDR3 contains 11 residues. CDR3 nucleotides: TGTGCCAGCAGCCCGTCGGGGGACTACACCTTC. Amino acids: CASSPSGDYTF. The entire variable domain, with the rest obtained from reference TRBV7-6 and TRBJ1-2, is as follows: GAGVSQSPRYKVTKRGQDVALRCDPISGHVSLYWYRQALGQGPEFLTYFNYEAQQDKSGLPNDRFSAERPEGSISTLTIQRTEQRDSAMYRCASSPSGDYTFGSGTRLTVV.

Notes on this clone: Distinct nucleotide sequences in the sample also encode this CDR3. The V gene is TRBV18, the J gene TRBJ2-7; possible D gene TRBD2, 6 bases. The CDR3 has 12 amino acids. CDR1 and CDR2 (germline): KGHSH, LQKENI. Between the trimmed V and J ends, which lost 3 bases and 3 bases, there was a span of 6 bases. In DNA form, the CDR3 reads TGTGCCAGCTCACCCGGGGGCTACGAGCAGTACTTC. It codes for CASSPGGYEQYF.

This rearrangement joins TRBV2 to TRBJ1-2, with a weak D call TRBD1 (6 bases). Trimming took 5 bases from V and 8 from J, leaving 15 bases between them. Germline CDR1 is SNHLY and CDR2 is FYNNEI. The CDR3 is 13 amino acids. CDR3: CASSLRQVGGYTF. The CDR3 DNA follows: TGTGCCAGCAGTTTGAGACAGGTTGGGGGCTACACCTTC.

The V gene is TRBV7-7, the J gene TRBJ1-1; perhaps TRBD1 as D (5 bases). The germline V gene encodes CDR1 SSHAT and CDR2 FNYEAQ (reference sequence). The CDR3 covers 14 residues. Trimming pared 5 bases from V and 4 bases from J, leaving 14 bases between. The CDR3 coding sequence is TGTGCCAGCAGCCCAGACGGTGACAGCACTGAAGCTTTCTTT. Its translation is CASSPDGDSTEAFF. The whole variable domain, remainder taken from reference TRBV7-7 and TRBJ1-1, is GAGVSQSPRYKVTKRGQDVTLRCDPISSHATLYWYQQALGQGPEFLTYFNYEAQPDKSGLPSDRFSAERPEGSISTLTIQRTEQRDSAMYRCASSPDGDSTEAFFGQGTRLTVV.

V gene TRBV6-6 combines with J gene TRBJ1-4; D gene ambiguous. V was pared by 0 bases and J by 0 bases, with 5 bases between. Germline V gene lookup returns CDR1 MNHNY and CDR2 SVGAGI (reference sequence). The CDR3 is 15 amino acids. CDR3 loop: CASSYSRATNEKLFF. In nucleotides, the CDR3 is TGTGCCAGCAGTTACTCGAGAGCAACTAATGAAAAACTGTTTTTT.

This chain connects TRBV7-7 to TRBJ2-2; a possible D gene is TRBD2 (6 bases). The CDR3 is 17 amino acids. Germline values: CDR1 SSHAT, CDR2 FNYEAQ (reference sequence). The CDR3 loop is CASGLLAGSADTGELFF. CDR3 coding DNA: TGTGCTAGCGGCCTCTTGGCGGGCTCCGCGGACACCGGGGAGCTGTTTTTT.

This rearrangement joins TRBV15 to TRBJ1-6; no clear D gene. The CDR3 sequence is 13 residues long. Germline assignment: CDR1 LNHNV and CDR2 YYDKDF (reference sequence). V gave up 3 bases and J gave up 12 bases, with 12 bases separating them. The CDR3: CATSSLTVGPLHF. The CDR3 region has the DNA TGTGCCACCAGCAGTCTTACAGTGGGACCCCTCCACTTT. The whole variable domain, remainder taken from reference TRBV15 and TRBJ1-6, is DAMVIQNPRYQVTQFGKPVTLSCSQTLNHNVMYWYQQKSSQAPKLLFHYYDKDFNNEADTPDNFQSRRPNTSFCFLDIRSPGLGDTAMYLCATSSLTVGPLHFGNGTRLTVT.

This rearrangement joins TRBV28 to TRBJ1-1; unclear D gene. This CDR3 comprises 12 residues. Looked up from germline, CDR1 is MDHEN and CDR2 is SYDVKM. V lost 7 bases, J lost 3 bases, and 9 bases lay in between. The DNA for the CDR3 is TGTGCCAGCATCCAGGATCACACTGAAGCTTTCTTT. This encodes CASIQDHTEAFF.

The rearrangement uses TRBV28 and TRBJ2-7, with unresolved D. This CDR3 has 12 residues. Germline CDR1 MDHEN, CDR2 SYDVKM. The V end lost 9 bases, the J end lost 5 bases, and 14 bases lay between the germline ends. As DNA, the CDR3 is TGTGCCAGTCGGCTAGGCCGGGACGAGCAGTACTTC. It specifies CASRLGRDEQYF.

This clone was detected a few times. The rearrangement links TRBV14 to TRBJ1-3; D is unresolved. The CDR3 contains 13 residues. Trimming removed 8 bases at V and 0 bases at J, with 8 bases between. Germline CDR1 is SGHDN and CDR2 is FVKESK. The chain's CDR3 is CASGEHSGNTIYF. In DNA form, the CDR3 reads TGTGCCAGCGGGGAGCACTCTGGAAACACCATATATTTT. The full variable domain, completed using reference TRBV14 and TRBJ1-3, is EAGVTQFPSHSVIEKGQTVTLRCDPISGHDNLYWYRRVMGKEIKFLLHFVKESKQDESGMPNNRFLAERTGGTYSTLKVQPAELEDSGVYFCASGEHSGNTIYFGEGSWLTVV.

The chain is built from TRBV5-6 and TRBJ2-1; D is unclear. CDR3 length: 16 residues. Trimming shortened V by 0 bases and J by 5 bases, and 15 bases separated the two germline ends. CDR1 is SGHDT, CDR2 YYEEEE, per germline. CDR3 sequence: CASSLGARLGDNEQFF. CDR3 DNA sequence: TGTGCCAGCAGCTTGGGGGCCCGATTAGGTGACAATGAGCAGTTCTTC. The whole variable domain, filled in from reference TRBV5-6 and TRBJ2-1, reads DAGVTQSPTHLIKTRGQQVTLRCSPKSGHDTVSWYQQALGQGPQFIFQYYEEEERQRGNFPDRFSGHQFPNYSSELNVNALLLGDSALYLCASSLGARLGDNEQFFGPGTRLTVL.

J is TRBJ1-2 and V is TRBV7-2; 8 bases are a match to TRBD1. The length of the CDR3 is 15 residues. Germline assignment: CDR1 SGHTA and CDR2 FQGNSA. V lost 5 bases to trimming and J lost 8 bases; unmatched junction nucleotides: 13. The CDR3 region has the DNA TGTGCCAGCAGCGCGGACACCAGGGGGCTGGAGGGCTACACCTTC. It is translated as CASSADTRGLEGYTF.

The chain couples TRBV5-4 to TRBJ1-4; weak D call: TRBD1 (6 bases). Trimming shortened V by 4 bases and J by 7 bases, and 17 bases separated the two germline ends. Germline-derived CDR1 and CDR2 are SGHNT and YYREEE (reference sequence). The CDR3 loop spans 15 amino acids. CDR3 bases: TGTGCCAGCAGCCAAGAGAGACAGGACTCTGAAAAACTGTTTTTT. Translating gives CASSQERQDSEKLFF.